This note documents a single T cell receptor beta chain sequence. This record belongs to a study of blood T cell repertoires in COVID-19. At the level of the study: Researchers got acute and convalescent COVID-19 samples from the United States, Italy and Spain. PBMCs, B-cell-depleted T cells, or T cells were the source of the cDNA or gDNA that made up the material.

V dropped 2 bases and J dropped 2; count of bases not matched to a gene: 6. The germline gives CDR1 MNHEY, CDR2 SVGAGI. This CDR3 spans 16 amino acids. The authors' processing: Reference gene primer amplification gave nucleated cell count estimates. TCRdb's table, derived via immunoSEQ multiplex PCR, lists solely in-frame clones and lacks some. That table is the source of V, J and clone size, and D and trimming were worked out from the DNA. This table has 110,000 or so clones, 70% to 80% appearing once. The receptor was derived from a man aged 65-85 years with acute or convalescent COVID-19. The chain recombines TRBV6-5 with TRBJ2-7; 10 bases are a match to TRBD1. The sequenced sample consisted of peripheral blood. As DNA, the CDR3 is TGTGCCAGCAGTTACCAGGGACAGGGGAATCCCTACGAGCAGTACTTC. Amino acids: CASSYQGQGNPYEQYF.